The 32 T cell receptor beta chains below were found in one sample sequenced in a study of cytomegalovirus exposure and HLA in healthy donors. With 60 Vbeta and 13 Jbeta primers, the PCR was carried out. Clones were sequenced by immunoSEQ multiplex PCR, and TCRdb holds only the in-frame ones, with some missing. This repertoire shows approximately 100,000 clones, approximately 70% found once; its top ten account for under 13%. The sequenced sample was PBMCs. These receptors all come from a man aged 35 to 55 in good health and CMV-seropositive.

The chain couples TRBV9 to TRBJ2-2; D is possibly TRBD2 (6 bases). CDR1 and CDR2 from the germline V gene are SGDLS and YYNGEE. V lost 6 bases to trimming and J lost 3 bases, with 15 bases between them. CDR3 size: 15 residues. The CDR3 coding sequence is TGTGCCAGCACCCGTAGTACGGGGGACACCGGGGAGCTGTTTTTT. It translates to CASTRSTGDTGELFF.

This chain uses TRBV6-1 with TRBJ2-5; TRBD1 might be the D (6 bases). Germline V CDR1 and CDR2: MNHNS, SASEGT. V lost 1 base to trimming and J lost 13 bases, with 13 bases between them. The CDR3 covers 12 residues. In DNA form, the CDR3 reads TGTGCCAGCAGTGAAGTGGCGGACAGTAGGTACTTC. Translating it yields CASSEVADSRYF.

This chain connects TRBV28 to TRBJ2-7, with 9 bases lining up with TRBD1. The CDR3 is 14 residues long. The V and J ends lost 5 bases and 4 bases, in that order; junction bases with no gene match: 6. From germline, CDR1 is MDHEN and CDR2 SYDVKM. The CDR3, as DNA: TGTGCCAGCAGTCCGTCGGGACAGGGATACGAGCAGTACTTC. Its translation: CASSPSGQGYEQYF.

A word on this clone: Germline and junction disagree at one end, which may indicate a read error. This rearrangement joins TRBV2 to TRBJ2-3; TRBD2 matches 9 bases. The CDR3 length is 16 residues. Germline V CDR1 and CDR2: SNHLY, FYNNEI. The CDR3 bases are TGTGCCAGCAGTAAAGCGGGAGGCGGACGCCGCGATACGCAGTATTTT. It codes for CASSKAGGGRRDTQYF.

CDR3 amino acids: CASSRSRAVGTEAFF. CDR3 nucleotide sequence: TGTGCCAGCAGTCGCAGCAGGGCCGTGGGCACTGAAGCTTTCTTT. The chain uses TRBV6-5 and TRBJ1-1; weak D call: TRBD1 (5 bases). Germline V gene sequence: CDR1 MNHEY, CDR2 SVGAGI. V lost 5 bases, J lost 4 bases, and 17 bases lay in between. CDR3 length: 15 residues.

J is TRBJ1-2 and V is TRBV5-1; TRBD1 might be the D (6 bases). Germline values: CDR1 SGHRS, CDR2 YFSETQ. The CDR3 loop spans 17 amino acids. Deletions cut 7 bases from V and 3 bases from J, with 25 bases between. The CDR3 here is CASQATVTGYEDYGYTF. In DNA, the CDR3 is TGCGCCAGCCAAGCTACGGTGACAGGTTATGAGGACTATGGCTACACCTTC.

This sequence joins TRBV5-1 and TRBJ2-6, with D unresolved. The CDR3 is 13 amino acids. V was clipped by 2 bases and J by 2 bases, with 2 bases between them. Germline CDR1 reads SGHRS; CDR2 reads YFSETQ. The CDR3 reads CASSFAGANVLTF. The DNA of the CDR3 is TGCGCCAGCAGCTTCGCTGGGGCCAACGTCCTGACTTTC.

The V and J genes are TRBV21-1 and TRBJ2-7; the table gives TRBD2 as D, unverified against the DNA. TRBV21-1 is a pseudogene. This CDR3 contains 15 residues. The CDR3 DNA sequence: TGTGCCAGCAACTCCTGGACTAGTCCGACCTACGAGCAGTACGTC. Residues: CASNSWTSPTYEQYV.

The chain links TRBV19 to TRBJ2-3; 12 nucleotides align to TRBD2. This CDR3 is 16 amino acids long. V lost 5 bases, J lost 0 bases, and 3 bases stayed unmatched. The germline gives CDR1 LNHDA, CDR2 SQIVND (reference sequence). CDR3: CASSGTSGFSTDTQYF. CDR3 sequence (DNA): TGTGCCAGTAGTGGGACTAGCGGGTTTAGCACAGATACGCAGTATTTT.

This chain links TRBV19 with TRBJ2-2, with D tentatively TRBD2 (5 bases). The germline V and J ends were trimmed by 5 bases and 8 bases, with 18 bases remaining between them. Germline CDR1 LNHDA, CDR2 SQIVND (reference sequence). The CDR3 sequence is 15 residues long. The CDR3 region has the DNA TGTGCCAGTAGTGTTAGCCACGCCCGGGGAGGGGAGCTGTTTTTT. Protein sequence: CASSVSHARGGELFF.

The chain joins TRBV10-3 to TRBJ2-5; maybe TRBD1 (6 bases). The germline V and J ends were trimmed by 6 bases and 5 bases, with 10 bases remaining between them. CDR3 length: 12 residues. CDR1 and CDR2 (germline): ENHRY, SYGVKD. CDR3 loop: CAIRTGKETQYF. CDR3 nucleotides: TGTGCCATCAGAACAGGGAAGGAGACCCAGTACTTC.

This clone was observed at least ten times. Other nucleotide sequences in the sample specify the same CDR3. The chain has TRBV28 and TRBJ2-3; 9 bases match TRBD1. The germline V gene encodes CDR1 MDHEN and CDR2 SYDVKM. V was clipped by 3 bases and J by 4 bases; unmatched bases: 5. This CDR3 spans 15 amino acids. The CDR3 reads CASSFRDRAPDTQYF. DNA of the CDR3: TGTGCCAGCAGTTTCCGGGACAGGGCCCCAGATACGCAGTATTTT.

The CDR3 DNA reads as TGTGCCACCAGCAGAGATTTTACAGCCTCCTACGAGCAGTACTTC. Its translation: CATSRDFTASYEQYF. This sequence joins TRBV15 and TRBJ2-7; D call uncertain. The CDR3 spans 15 residues. The germline CDR1 and CDR2 sequences are LNHNV and YYDKDF (reference sequence). V was trimmed by 0 bases and J by 0 bases, leaving 9 bases between them. The whole variable domain, filled in from reference TRBV15 and TRBJ2-7, reads DAMVIQNPRYQVTQFGKPVTLSCSQTLNHNVMYWYQQKSSQAPKLLFHYYDKDFNNEADTPDNFQSRRPNTSFCFLDIRSPGLGDTAMYLCATSRDFTASYEQYFGPGTRLTVT.

This clone was counted a few times. The genes are TRBV7-3 and TRBJ2-3; no clear D. CDR1 is SGHTA and CDR2 is FQGTGA in the germline V gene. The V end lost 4 bases, the J end lost 5 bases, and 7 bases lay between the germline ends. CDR3 length: 12 amino acids. The CDR3 here is CASSYSGDTQYF. In DNA, the CDR3 is TGTGCCAGCAGCTACTCGGGAGATACGCAGTATTTT. Based on the CDR3 plus reference TRBV7-3 and TRBJ2-3, the full variable domain is GAGVSQTPSNKVTEKGKYVELRCDPISGHTALYWYRQSLGQGPEFLIYFQGTGAADDSGLPNDRFFAVRPEGSVSTLKIQRTERGDSAVYLCASSYSGDTQYFGPGTRLTVL.

This clone was counted a few times. The chain links TRBV25-1 to TRBJ1-2; TRBD1 is a possible D gene (6 bases). The ends were cut back, 3 bases at V and 7 bases at J, with 12 bases in the middle. Germline V gene data show CDR1 as MGHDK and CDR2 as SYGVNS. The CDR3 spans 13 residues. The CDR3 sequence is CASSDADRSGYTF. The CDR3 DNA reads TGTGCCAGCAGTGACGCGGACAGATCTGGCTACACCTTC.

The genes are TRBV7-2 and TRBJ2-5, with 8 positions matching TRBD2. The V segment lost 2 bases and the J segment 2 bases; nucleotides outside the gene matches: 10. This CDR3 is 17 amino acids long. Looked up from germline, CDR1 is SGHTA and CDR2 is FQGNSA. The CDR3: CASSLSGWASGQETQYF. CDR3 nucleotide sequence: TGTGCCAGCAGCTTATCTGGTTGGGCTAGCGGGCAAGAGACCCAGTACTTC.

The genes are TRBV7-3 and TRBJ2-7; 10 nucleotides line up with TRBD1. The CDR3 covers 14 residues. Germline V gene sequence: CDR1 SGHTA, CDR2 FQGTGA. Unmatched junction bases numbered 6, after V lost 4 bases and J lost 6 bases. The CDR3: CASSSMTGGGEQYF. In nucleotides, the CDR3 is TGTGCCAGCAGCTCAATGACAGGGGGCGGCGAGCAGTACTTC.

The table lists this clone with a few counts. The rearrangement joins TRBV6-5 to TRBJ1-1; D remains unclear. Germline-derived CDR1 and CDR2 are MNHEY and SVGAGI. The ends were cut back, 6 bases at V and 1 base at J, with 3 bases in the middle. There are 11 residues in the CDR3. The CDR3 reads CASRANTEAFF. The CDR3 nucleotides are TGTGCCAGCAGGGCGAACACTGAAGCTTTCTTT.

V gene TRBV10-3 combines with J gene TRBJ2-5; the D gene is possibly TRBD2 (5 bases). The length of the CDR3 is 14 residues. V was clipped by 2 bases and J by 4 bases, with 11 bases between them. CDR1 is ENHRY and CDR2 is SYGVKD in the germline V gene. DNA of the CDR3: TGTGCCATCAGTGAGGGCCTCCGGGGAGAGACCCAGTACTTC. Encoded protein: CAISEGLRGETQYF.

The chain joins TRBV7-3 to TRBJ2-2; D call uncertain. Trimming took 2 bases from V and 2 from J, leaving 9 bases between them. Looked up from germline, CDR1 is SGHTA and CDR2 is FQGTGA. The length of the CDR3 is 15 residues. CDR3 coding DNA: TGTGCCAGCAGCTTATTAGCAGAAAACACCGGGGAGCTGTTTTTT. Translating gives CASSLLAENTGELFF.

The V gene is TRBV7-8, the J gene TRBJ2-3; TRBD1 matches at 9 bases. The CDR3 is 17 amino acids. Germline lookup yields CDR1 SGHVS and CDR2 FQNEAQ. Trimming cost V 5 bases and J 1 base; bases outside gene matches: 10. CDR3 sequence reads: CASSALPTGGGTDTQYF. DNA for the CDR3: TGTGCCAGCAGCGCATTGCCGACAGGGGGGGGCACAGATACGCAGTATTTT.

The gene calls are TRBV6-4 and TRBJ2-2, with 7 bases identical to TRBD2. The CDR3 runs to 15 residues. Trimming cost V 2 bases and J 8 bases; bases outside gene matches: 8. CDR1 is MRHNA, CDR2 SNTAGT, per germline. CDR3 nucleotides: TGTGCCAGCAGTGACAGCGGCGGGAGCTCAGGGGAGCTGTTTTTT. Protein product: CASSDSGGSSGELFF.

The J gene is TRBJ2-7, the V gene TRBV4-3; 8 positions agree with TRBD1. V lost 4 bases, J lost 3 bases, and 17 bases stayed unmatched. There are 18 residues in the CDR3. CDR1 and CDR2 from the germline V gene are LGHNA and YSLEER. The CDR3 nucleotides are TGCGCCAGCAGCCTATCGGGTCCAGGGGGCGGGTCGGGCTACGAGCAGTACTTC. Amino acid sequence: CASSLSGPGGGSGYEQYF.

This sequence joins TRBV6-1 and TRBJ2-5; 8 nucleotides align to TRBD2. In germline, CDR1 is MNHNS, CDR2 SASEGT. J was trimmed by 7 bases and V by 2 bases; bases with no gene match: 6. The CDR3 loop spans 14 amino acids. The CDR3 sequence: CASSESAGAGTQYF. CDR3 bases: TGTGCCAGCAGTGAATCAGCGGGGGCGGGGACCCAGTACTTC.

V usage is TRBV5-4 and J usage is TRBJ2-2; no clear D gene. CDR1 is SGHNT and CDR2 is YYREEE in the germline V gene (reference sequence). The V end lost 3 bases, the J end lost 6 bases, and 9 bases lay between the germline ends. The CDR3 length is 13 residues. CDR3 amino acids: CASSSSYPGELFF. The CDR3 DNA sequence: TGTGCCAGCAGCTCCTCCTATCCCGGGGAGCTGTTTTTT.

J is TRBJ1-2 and V is TRBV4-1, with a tentative D call TRBD1 (6 bases). The CDR3 has 16 amino acids. V lost 1 base to trimming and J lost 2 bases, with 14 bases between them. Germline CDR1 MGHRA, CDR2 YSYEKL. The CDR3 coding sequence is TGCGCCAGCAGCCAAGTTGCAGGGGTGGAAAACTATGGCTACACCTTC. It is translated as CASSQVAGVENYGYTF.

J is TRBJ1-2 and V is TRBV7-9, with 12 bases aligning to TRBD1. CDR3 length: 18 amino acids. The J segment lost 4 bases and the V segment lost 6 bases, leaving 15 bases of the junction unmatched. The V gene's germline CDR1 is SEHNR and CDR2 FQNEAQ (reference sequence). Here the CDR3 reads CASRPLGTGGGKSYGYTF. CDR3 sequence (DNA): TGTGCCAGCAGGCCGCTCGGGACAGGGGGCGGAAAGAGCTATGGCTACACCTTC.

The CDR3 loop is CASSPRTGTGGINEQFF. The CDR3 coding sequence is TGTGCCAGCAGCCCAAGGACCGGGACAGGGGGCATCAATGAGCAGTTCTTC. V and J are TRBV7-2 and TRBJ2-1, with TRBD1 matching over 12 bases. The CDR3 has 17 residues. The germline CDR1 and CDR2 sequences are SGHTA and FQGNSA. After removal of 5 bases from V and 6 bases from J, the junction contained 11 bases not matched to a gene.

The chain employs TRBV9 and TRBJ1-1, with unresolved D. Trimming removed 4 bases from V and 5 bases from J, with 12 bases in between. Per the germline V gene, CDR1 is SGDLS and CDR2 is YYNGEE. The CDR3 has 13 residues. The chain's CDR3 is CASSPAWETEAFF. In DNA, the CDR3 is TGTGCCAGCAGCCCAGCGTGGGAGACTGAAGCTTTCTTT. Looking up the rest from reference TRBV9 and TRBJ1-1 gives the full variable domain: DSGVTQTPKHLITATGQRVTLRCSPRSGDLSVYWYQQSLDQGLQFLIQYYNGEERAKGNILERFSAQQFPDLHSELNLSSLELGDSALYFCASSPAWETEAFFGQGTRLTVV.

This clone was seen repeatedly, ten times or more. The chain's CDR3 is CASRLQGNGYEKLFF. CDR3 in DNA: TGTGCCAGCAGGTTGCAGGGTAATGGATATGAAAAACTGTTTTTT. The chain uses TRBV5-6 and TRBJ1-4; D possibly corresponds to TRBD1 (5 bases). The CDR3 runs to 15 residues. Germline CDR1 reads SGHDT; CDR2 reads YYEEEE. Trimming took off 5 bases at V and 6 bases at J, with 17 bases between the two ends.

The rearrangement links TRBV30 to TRBJ1-5; 7 bases agree with TRBD1. The CDR3 consists of 16 residues. V lost 0 bases and J lost 4; bases outside the gene matches: 9. The germline gives CDR1 GTSNPN, CDR2 SVGIG (reference sequence). CDR3: CAWSVRGRGSNQPQHF. The CDR3 bases are TGTGCCTGGAGTGTAAGGGGCAGGGGGTCGAATCAGCCCCAGCATTTT.

The chain carries TRBV30 and TRBJ2-5; 11 bases agree with TRBD2. The germline V gene has CDR1 GTSNPN and CDR2 SVGIG (reference sequence). The CDR3 runs 14 residues. The junction had 4 bases not matched to a gene; V was cut back by 2 bases and J by 5 bases. The CDR3 sequence: CAWSPLAGGETQYF. CDR3 in DNA: TGTGCCTGGAGTCCTTTAGCGGGAGGGGAGACCCAGTACTTC.